The rows below give T cell receptor beta chains drawn from one sample of a study of blood T cell repertoires in COVID-19. Sequencing used immunoSEQ multiplex PCR; TCRdb keeps in-frame clones, though not all of them. The data hold about 170,000 clones, with approximately 84% observed a single time. The sample was peripheral blood. The receptor set was obtained from a middle-aged man who had recovered from COVID-19. Each CDR3 is given with its conserved first and last residue. The order of the fields is CDR3 DNA, CDR3 protein, D gene, V gene, J gene, CDR3 length, clone size. A D gene is named only where the DNA matches it firmly. Rows give clone size only sometimes, using once, few, many, or a class for an expanded clone.

cdr3_nt: TGCGCCAGCAGCCAAACCCGGACTAGCGGCTCCAATGAGCAGTTCTTC; cdr3_aa: CASSQTRTSGSNEQFF; d_call: TRBD2; v_call: TRBV4-1; j_call: TRBJ2-1; cdr3_length: 16; clone_size: .
cdr3_nt: TGTGCCAGCAGCCCAGACAGGGGCGCAGATACGCAGTATTTT; cdr3_aa: CASSPDRGADTQYF; d_call: TRBD1; v_call: TRBV5-4; j_call: TRBJ2-3; cdr3_length: 14; clone_size: .
cdr3_nt: TGTGCCAGCAGCCGGGACAGTTATAGCAATCAGCCCCAGCATTTT; cdr3_aa: CASSRDSYSNQPQHF; d_call: TRBD1; v_call: TRBV2; j_call: TRBJ1-5; cdr3_length: 15; clone_size: .
cdr3_nt: TGTGCCAGTACAGGGGGATCCAAAAACATTCAGTACTTC; cdr3_aa: CASTGGSKNIQYF; d_call: TRBD1; v_call: TRBV12-3/TRBV12-4; j_call: TRBJ2-4; cdr3_length: 13; clone_size: .
cdr3_nt: TGTGCCTGGAGTGTTCGTGCAGGGGTGGATTCACCCCTCCACTTT; cdr3_aa: CAWSVRAGVDSPLHF; d_call: .; v_call: TRBV30; j_call: TRBJ1-6; cdr3_length: 15; clone_size: .
cdr3_nt: TGCGCCAGCAGCCCAAAGGTGGGGACAGGGTTCTACGAGCAGTACTTC; cdr3_aa: CASSPKVGTGFYEQYF; d_call: TRBD1; v_call: TRBV4-3; j_call: TRBJ2-7; cdr3_length: 16; clone_size: .
cdr3_nt: TGTGCCACCAGCAGAGTTAGTTCGGGAGTGAACGAGCAGTACTTC; cdr3_aa: CATSRVSSGVNEQYF; d_call: .; v_call: TRBV15; j_call: TRBJ2-7; cdr3_length: 15; clone_size: .
cdr3_nt: TGCGCCAGCAGCCCCAAAGGGGGCGAGCAGTACTTC; cdr3_aa: CASSPKGGEQYF; d_call: .; v_call: TRBV4-1; j_call: TRBJ2-7; cdr3_length: 12; clone_size: .
cdr3_nt: TGTGCCAGCAGTGAAGCGCCGGGACTTGTAGAGGAGCAGTACTTC; cdr3_aa: CASSEAPGLVEEQYF; d_call: .; v_call: TRBV6-1; j_call: TRBJ2-7; cdr3_length: 15; clone_size: .
cdr3_nt: TGTGCCAGCTCACTGGGACAGGGGGTTAGCGGCTACACCTTC; cdr3_aa: CASSLGQGVSGYTF; d_call: TRBD1; v_call: TRBV18; j_call: TRBJ1-2; cdr3_length: 14; clone_size: .
cdr3_nt: TGCGCCAGCAGCTTGGAGGGGGCGCGCGGAAACACCATATATTTT; cdr3_aa: CASSLEGARGNTIYF; d_call: TRBD1; v_call: TRBV5-1; j_call: TRBJ1-3; cdr3_length: 15; clone_size: .
cdr3_nt: TGCGCCAGCAGCCAATTGGTGACTAGCAGCTACGAGCAGTACTTC; cdr3_aa: CASSQLVTSSYEQYF; d_call: TRBD2; v_call: TRBV4-3; j_call: TRBJ2-7; cdr3_length: 15; clone_size: .
cdr3_nt: TGTGCCAGTAGCCCCGGGACAGCTCATCCCCAGCATTTT; cdr3_aa: CASSPGTAHPQHF; d_call: TRBD1; v_call: TRBV19; j_call: TRBJ1-5; cdr3_length: 13; clone_size: .
cdr3_nt: TGTGCCAGCAGCTCCTCCAGGGGGCGGCAAGAGACCCAGTACTTC; cdr3_aa: CASSSSRGRQETQYF; d_call: TRBD1; v_call: TRBV7-2; j_call: TRBJ2-5; cdr3_length: 15; clone_size: .
cdr3_nt: TGTGCCAGTAGTTACTCAGGGGTGAGCTCTGGAAACACCATATATTTT; cdr3_aa: CASSYSGVSSGNTIYF; d_call: .; v_call: TRBV19; j_call: TRBJ1-3; cdr3_length: 16; clone_size: few
cdr3_nt: TGTGCCAGCAGTACCTTACAGGGGGGACATTCACCCCTCCACTTT; cdr3_aa: CASSTLQGGHSPLHF; d_call: TRBD1; v_call: TRBV27; j_call: TRBJ1-6; cdr3_length: 15; clone_size: .
cdr3_nt: TGTGCCAGCAGACTAACTAGCGGGGGGGCGGAGACCCAGTACTTC; cdr3_aa: CASRLTSGGAETQYF; d_call: TRBD2; v_call: TRBV3-1/TRBV3-2; j_call: TRBJ2-5; cdr3_length: 15; clone_size: once
cdr3_nt: TGTGCCAGTACAGGGCCCAGGCAAGTCACCGGGGAGCTGTTTTTT; cdr3_aa: CASTGPRQVTGELFF; d_call: .; v_call: TRBV19; j_call: TRBJ2-2; cdr3_length: 15; clone_size: .